These 22 T cell receptor beta chains originate from one sample sequenced in a study of blood T cells in healthy people across ages. Then a second PCR, running roughly 7 to 11 cycles, was carried out with a sample-barcoded 5' primer and a J-beta primer mix. MiXCR, run by TCRdb on the 5' RACE reads, gives a single entry per CDR3 protein. The table has 600,000 to 900,000 distinct CDR3 sequences, roughly 25% seen once. The same data also went into a second study, on T cells of mothers and their children.

Sequencing was performed on blood. The source of these receptors is a boy aged 5 to 17 in good health.

This clonotype has a handful of counts. The V gene is TRBV6-6, the J gene TRBJ2-5; 9 positions match TRBD2. Germline V gene lookup returns CDR1 MNHNY and CDR2 SVGAGI (reference sequence). The CDR3 is 14 amino acids. After removal of 7 bases from V and 5 bases from J, the junction contained 8 bases not matched to a gene. The CDR3, as DNA: TGTGCCAGCACTAGCGGGGCGGTCCGGGAGACCCAGTACTTC. Translation: CASTSGAVRETQYF.

In its sample, this clonotype was seen once. The gene calls are TRBV7-2 and TRBJ2-1; the match to TRBD2 covers 11 bases. Germline lookup yields CDR1 SGHTA and CDR2 FQGNSA. There are 15 residues in the CDR3. V shed 2 bases, J shed 8 bases, and the junction held 5 bases outside the gene matches. The CDR3, as DNA: TGTGCCAGCAGCTTAACTAGCGGGGGCTCAGATGAGCAGTTCTTC. This encodes CASSLTSGGSDEQFF. The full variable domain, its missing parts supplied by reference TRBV7-2 and TRBJ2-1, is GAGVSQSPSNKVTEKGKDVELRCDPISGHTALYWYRQSLGQGLEFLIYFQGNSAPDKSGLPSDRFSAERTGGSVSTLTIQRTQQEDSAVYLCASSLTSGGSDEQFFGPGTRLTVL.

This clonotype was counted between two and nine times. As DNA, the CDR3 is TGTGCCAGCAGCAGGGGGCGGGGGGCGGAGACCCAGTACTTC. Translated, it gives CASSRGRGAETQYF. V and J are TRBV9 and TRBJ2-5; TRBD2 might be the D (8 bases). This CDR3 spans 14 amino acids. Germline V gene data show CDR1 as SGDLS and CDR2 as YYNGEE. V was trimmed by 4 bases and J by 5 bases, leaving 15 bases between them.

The chain couples TRBV30 to TRBJ2-1, with TRBD1 as a possible D gene (5 bases). The germline V gene encodes CDR1 GTSNPN and CDR2 SVGIG (reference sequence). The CDR3 extends over 12 amino acids. The ends were cut back, 5 bases at V and 2 bases at J, with 7 bases in the middle. CDR3 sequence (DNA): TGTGCCTGGGGGGCGGCCTACAATGAGCAGTTCTTC. Translating it yields CAWGAAYNEQFF. The full variable domain, completed using reference TRBV30 and TRBJ2-1, is SQTIHQWPATLVQPVGSPLSLECTVEGTSNPNLYWYRQAAGRGLQLLFYSVGIGQISSEVPQNLSASRPQDRQFILSSKKLLLSDSGFYLCAWGAAYNEQFFGPGTRLTVL.

This chain connects TRBV20-1 to TRBJ2-2; D gene ambiguous. The CDR3 spans 15 residues. V shed 6 bases and J shed 4 bases, with 18 bases lying between them. Germline-derived CDR1 and CDR2 are DFQATT and SNEGSKA (reference sequence). The CDR3 nucleotides read TGCAGTGCCCGTTCGTTAAAGACGAGCACCGGGGAGCTGTTTTTT. Translating gives CSARSLKTSTGELFF.

This clonotype came up a few times. The gene calls are TRBV15 and TRBJ2-7; D is possibly TRBD2 (6 bases). Trimming removed 5 bases at V and 5 bases at J, with 16 bases between. The CDR3 extends over 14 amino acids. Germline CDR1 is LNHNV and CDR2 is YYDKDF (reference sequence). CDR3 protein: CATSDRPGAHEQYF. CDR3 sequence (DNA): TGTGCCACCAGCGATCGACCGGGAGCCCACGAGCAGTACTTC.

The chain has TRBV18 and TRBJ1-1, with a tentative D call TRBD1 (5 bases). Trimming left V 2 bases short and J 1 base short, with 8 bases between. CDR3 size: 14 residues. CDR1 and CDR2 (germline): KGHSH, LQKENI. The CDR3 loop reads CASSPSGSNTEAFF. The CDR3 region has the DNA TGTGCCAGCTCACCATCAGGGTCGAACACTGAAGCTTTCTTT.

The chain carries TRBV12-3 or TRBV12-4 and TRBJ2-5, with TRBD2 matching 7 bases. The CDR3 spans 16 residues. J gave up 1 base and V 7 bases, and 12 bases lay outside the gene matches. CDR3 bases: TGTGCCAGCATTCGAGGGAGCGGGGCCCCCCAAGAGACCCAGTACTTC. Translation: CASIRGSGAPQETQYF.

This clonotype was seen a few times. The chain combines TRBV14 with TRBJ2-7; D ambiguous. In germline, CDR1 is SGHDN, CDR2 FVKESK. The CDR3 has 14 residues. The V and J ends lost 0 bases and 5 bases respectively, with 11 bases between them. The CDR3 is CASSQDKFGHEQYF. CDR3 in DNA: TGTGCCAGCAGCCAAGATAAGTTCGGCCACGAGCAGTACTTC.

A word on this clonotype: One end of the junction is discordant with germline, which a read error may explain. This rearrangement joins TRBV7-9 to TRBJ2-5; D possibly corresponds to TRBD1 (5 bases). The J call may not be correct, given that the DNA end is closer to TRBJ2-7. CDR1 and CDR2 (germline): SEHNR, FQNEAQ (reference sequence). CDR3 length: 14 amino acids. CDR3 sequence reads: CDSSLEQDSYEQYF. The CDR3 DNA sequence: TGTGACAGCAGCTTAGAACAGGACTCCTACGAGCAGTACTTC.

This chain joins TRBV28 and TRBJ2-5, with 10 bases that match TRBD2. CDR3 length equals 14 residues. The junction had 8 bases not matched to a gene; V was cut back by 8 bases and J by 5 bases. Germline V gene sequence: CDR1 MDHEN, CDR2 SYDVKM. The CDR3 loop reads CASVAGGPRETQYF. The CDR3 bases are TGTGCCAGCGTAGCGGGGGGTCCGCGGGAGACCCAGTACTTC.

This clonotype was observed a handful of times. The V gene is TRBV21-1, the J gene TRBJ2-5; TRBD1, as called in the table, went unchecked against the DNA. TRBV21-1 is annotated as a pseudogene. This CDR3 is built from 17 residues. CDR3 protein: CASSRFDRGKDKETQYF. CDR3 sequence (DNA): TGTGCCAGCAGCAGATTCGACAGGGGGAAGGATAAAGAGACCCAGTACTTC.

This clonotype has a handful of counts. V is TRBV12-3 or TRBV12-4 and J is TRBJ2-5, with a weak D call TRBD2 (5 bases). V dropped 7 bases and J dropped 2 bases, with 14 bases sitting between them. The CDR3 has 14 amino acids. CDR3 region: CASTIGLGQETQYF. The CDR3 DNA follows: TGTGCCAGCACTATAGGACTGGGACAAGAGACCCAGTACTTC.

The table lists this clonotype with a few counts. The genes are TRBV5-1 and TRBJ2-7; D may be TRBD1 or TRBD2 (5 bases each). This CDR3 comprises 15 residues. The V end was cut by 4 bases, the J end by 1 base, with 15 bases between. CDR1 is SGHRS, CDR2 YFSETQ, per germline. The CDR3 bases are TGCGCCAGCAGCGGGGGATGGACGGCTTCCTACGAGCAGTACTTC. Its translation is CASSGGWTASYEQYF. Combining the CDR3 with reference TRBV5-1 and TRBJ2-7 gives the whole variable domain KAGVTQTPRYLIKTRGQQVTLSCSPISGHRSVSWYQQTPGQGLQFLFEYFSETQRNKGNFPGRFSGRQFSNSRSEMNVSTLELGDSALYLCASSGGWTASYEQYFGPGTRLTVT.

The rearrangement joins TRBV7-9 to TRBJ1-1, with D unresolved. This CDR3 comprises 14 residues. The ends were cut back, 2 bases at V and 3 bases at J, with 10 bases in the middle. In germline, CDR1 is SEHNR, CDR2 FQNEAQ (reference sequence). CDR3 nucleotide sequence: TGTGCCAGCAGCTTAATCCAGTTGTACACTGAAGCTTTCTTT. Its translation is CASSLIQLYTEAFF.

The V gene is TRBV7-6, the J gene TRBJ2-5; D may be TRBD1 (7 bases). The CDR3 consists of 14 residues. Germline assignment: CDR1 SGHVS and CDR2 FNYEAQ. Deletions cut 2 bases from V and 7 bases from J, with 14 bases between. The CDR3: CASSLSGTAGTQYF. DNA of the CDR3: TGTGCCAGCAGCTTATCCGGGACAGCGGGGACCCAGTACTTC.

A note on this clonotype: At one end the junction does not follow the germline gene, possibly because of a read error. This sequence joins TRBV6-5 and TRBJ2-3, with a possible D match to TRBD2 (5 bases). This CDR3 region has 15 residues. Germline assignment: CDR1 MNHEY and CDR2 SVGAGI. The CDR3 region has the DNA TGTGCCAGCAGACAAGGACTGGCCGTCACAGATACGCAGTACTTT. Residues: CASRQGLAVTDTQYF.

The rearrangement joins TRBV12-3 or TRBV12-4 to TRBJ2-5; 9 bases are shared with TRBD1. Trimming removed 5 bases from V and 6 bases from J; junction bases left unmatched: 7. The length of the CDR3 is 14 residues. The CDR3 sequence is CASSPGQGRKTQYF. The CDR3 DNA reads as TGTGCCAGCAGTCCCGGACAGGGGAGGAAGACCCAGTACTTC.

The rearrangement links TRBV9 to TRBJ2-3; TRBD1 might be the D (6 bases). Germline CDR1 is SGDLS and CDR2 is YYNGEE. Between the trimmed V and J ends, which lost 4 bases and 2 bases, there was a span of 14 bases. The CDR3 is 15 residues long. The CDR3 nucleotides read TGTGCCAGCAGCCCTCGAGGGGGTTCCACAGATACGCAGTATTTT. As protein: CASSPRGGSTDTQYF.

This chain joins TRBV4-1 and TRBJ2-5; no reliable D call. The J call could be wrong; TRBJ2-1 is a better fit for the DNA end. The CDR3 is made up of 13 amino acids. Germline V gives CDR1 MGHRA, CDR2 YSYEKL. CDR3 sequence reads: CASSQVVKNEQFF. The CDR3 DNA is TGCGCCAGCAGCCAAGTAGTTAAGAATGAGCAGTTCTTC.

This clonotype was found a few times. The rearrangement joins TRBV20-1 to TRBJ1-2; D not certain. V was shortened by 0 bases and J by 5 bases, with 7 bases between the two germline ends. Germline CDR1 DFQATT, CDR2 SNEGSKA (reference sequence). This CDR3 contains 12 residues. The CDR3 sequence: CSARDIRYGYTF. The CDR3 region has the DNA TGCAGTGCTAGAGATATCAGATATGGCTACACCTTC.

J is TRBJ2-1 and V is TRBV29-1; 8 nucleotides line up with TRBD2. Germline CDR1 is SQVTM and CDR2 is ANQGSEA. V lost 7 bases to trimming and J lost 6 bases; unmatched junction nucleotides: 11. This CDR3 region has 14 residues. This CDR3 is CSGVGTSVSNEQFF. The CDR3 nucleotides are TGCAGCGGAGTCGGGACTAGTGTAAGCAATGAGCAGTTCTTC.